Here is one TCR beta chain with its context. It has no known antigen specificity. No base-level quality is on record; no much larger clone is a single base apart. To sequence the TCRbeta CDR3 region, genomic DNA was isolated from the sorted cells. The immunoSEQ Assay was used to sequence the TCRbeta CDR3 regions. TCRdb provides this immuneACCESS table in a form limited to in-frame rearrangements. Some clones are lacking; in checked studies, under half of them reflect an unresolved V gene, and why the rest are absent is not known. Present in this sample are roughly 32,000 clones, approximately 82% of which were seen just once. The ten largest account for 2.6% of the sample. For CDR1 and CDR2, the germline V gene lists LGHNA and YSLEER. The V and J ends are trimmed by 1 base and 6 bases, leaving 7 bases between them. CDR3 length: 13 amino acids, cysteine to phenylalanine. The CDR3 DNA has 39 bases and is translated from base 1.

The sample belongs to a study of OX40 agonist ivuxolimab in advanced cancers. Looking at the study overall: The costimulatory receptor OX40 (CD134) was targeted by ivuxolimab, a fully human IgG2 agonistic monoclonal antibody. Patients were allowed to have had prior anti-PD-1, anti-PD-L1 or anti-CTLA-4 therapy, and 30% to 40% of the dose-escalation patients had been treated with checkpoint inhibitors. Intravenous ivuxolimab was administered to patients every 2 weeks at six dose levels: 0.01, 0.1, 0.3, 1.5, 3 and 10 mg/kg. Among the approximately 50 dose-escalation patients, around 20 had hepatocellular carcinoma, 15 or so melanoma, 9 renal cell carcinoma and 9 head and neck cancer. The dose-escalation cohort was about 86% male with a mean age of about 60 years, ranging from 23 to 79. The paper covers the monotherapy dose-escalation part of the phase I ivuxolimab trial, which included N of about 50 patients. Peripheral TCRbeta sequencing aimed to test whether ivuxolimab altered TCR sequence diversity and caused clonal T-cell expansion. Partial responses were achieved by three dose-escalation patients, of whom one had hepatocellular carcinoma and two had cutaneous melanoma. Here is what the overall study found, with its caveats: Which antigens the clonally expanded peripheral T cells were specific for was not determined. At doses from 0.1 to 3.0 mg/kg, clonal expansion was seen in both CD4+ and CD8+ blood T cells between baseline and week 6. Partial responders in the 0.1-3.0 mg/kg groups had among the lowest normalized peripheral clonal expansion, especially among CD8+ T cells. On average, CD8+ T cells showed more expanded clones than CD4+ T cells after ivuxolimab. Low levels of normalized T-cell clonal expansion were also seen in some patients who did not respond.

Patients with a history of autoimmune disease or receiving systemic immunosuppression were excluded from the trial. Peripheral blood for TCR sequencing was drawn from every dose cohort at baseline, at cycle 4 day 1 and at cycle 7 day 1. The samples were drawn from a first-in-human, open-label, multicenter phase I dose-escalation trial of ivuxolimab. Adults with locally advanced or metastatic melanoma, renal cell, hepatocellular, or head and neck squamous cell carcinoma were enrolled in the trial. Before TCR sequencing, CD4+ T cells and CD8+ T cells from peripheral blood were sorted into separate populations.

The V and J genes are TRBV4-3 and TRBJ1-5, with no D gene named confidently. This TCR came from an adult with an advanced solid tumor such as melanoma, head and neck, liver or kidney cancer. This specimen was CD4+ or CD8+ T cells sorted from blood, taken in a trial of the OX40 agonist ivuxolimab. The nucleotide sequence is given as TGCGCCAGCAGCCAAGGGGCGTCTCAGCCCCAGCATTTT. This encodes CASSQGASQPQHF.